This T cell receptor (beta chain) emerged from a study of blood T cell repertoires in COVID-19. Study background: The samples span acute and convalescent COVID-19 from the United States, Italy and Spain. PBMCs, B-cell-depleted T cells, or T cells were the source of the cDNA or gDNA that made up the material.

Repertoires were generated with immunoSEQ multiplex PCR, while TCRdb's copy carries only in-frame clones and drops some. Here the sample spans around 160,000 clones, around 89% being singletons. In terms of age and location, participants ranged from roughly 18 to 90 years and lived in about two dozen US areas. Donors were grouped by their self-reported clinical history. Trimming took 3 bases from V and 6 from J, leaving 15 bases between them. Germline CDR1 reads MDHEN; CDR2 reads SYDVKM. CDR3 length: 15 residues. The chain recombines TRBV28 with TRBJ2-4; no firm D call. Sequenced input: PBMCs or T cells enriched from blood (not recorded which). The sequence was obtained from a woman aged 25 to 39 with acute COVID-19. In nucleotides, the CDR3 is TGTGCCAGCAGTTTGCTTAGAGCGAGTGGAAACATTCAGTACTTC. Residues: CASSLLRASGNIQYF.